This note documents a single T cell receptor (beta chain) sequence. The entry originates in a study of blood T cell repertoires in COVID-19. At the level of the study: The study drew acute and convalescent COVID-19 samples from the United States, Italy and Spain.

Clinical history reported by participants formed the basis on which cohorts were assigned. The table came from immunoSEQ multiplex PCR; TCRdb's copy has only in-frame clones and leaves some out. This table has around 220,000 clones, about 83% appearing once. The CDR3 length is 14 residues. Germline V CDR1 and CDR2: MNHEY, SMNVEV (reference sequence). Germline trimming cut 6 bases from V and 5 bases from J; bases unmatched to any gene: 5. The TCR sequence derives from a woman in her thirties or forties who had recovered from COVID-19. Specimen: PBMCs or T cells enriched from blood (not recorded which). V is TRBV27 and J is TRBJ2-1, with TRBD1 identical over 9 bases. The CDR3 spells CASRFDRGNNEQFF. CDR3 DNA sequence: TGTGCCAGCAGGTTCGACAGGGGGAACAATGAGCAGTTCTTC.